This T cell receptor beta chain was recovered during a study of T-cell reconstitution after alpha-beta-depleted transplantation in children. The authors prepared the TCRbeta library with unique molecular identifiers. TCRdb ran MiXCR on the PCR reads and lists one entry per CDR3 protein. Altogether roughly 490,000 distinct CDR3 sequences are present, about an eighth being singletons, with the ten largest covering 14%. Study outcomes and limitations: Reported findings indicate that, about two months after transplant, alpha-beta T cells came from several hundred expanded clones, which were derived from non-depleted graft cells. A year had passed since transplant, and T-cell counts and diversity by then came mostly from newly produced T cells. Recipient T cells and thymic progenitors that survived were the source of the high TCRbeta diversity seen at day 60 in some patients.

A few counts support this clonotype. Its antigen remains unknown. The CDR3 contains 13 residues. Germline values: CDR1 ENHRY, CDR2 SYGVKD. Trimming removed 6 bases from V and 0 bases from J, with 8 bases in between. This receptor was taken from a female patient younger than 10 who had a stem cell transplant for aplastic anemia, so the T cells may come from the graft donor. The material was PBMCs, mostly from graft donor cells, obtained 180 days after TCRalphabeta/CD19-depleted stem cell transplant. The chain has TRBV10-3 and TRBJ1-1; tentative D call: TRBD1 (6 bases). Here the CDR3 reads CAIRGAVNTEAFF. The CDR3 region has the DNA TGTGCCATCAGGGGGGCAGTGAACACTGAAGCTTTCTTT.